The next 12 T cell receptor beta chains were all read from a single sample in a study of blood T cell repertoires in COVID-19. Profiling relied on immunoSEQ multiplex PCR, and the TCRdb table lists in-frame clones only, not all of them. The sample records roughly 390,000 clones, about 85% being singletons. The sample was peripheral blood. The receptors derive from a woman aged 18-29 years with acute or convalescent COVID-19.

The sample holds a few counts of this clone. The chain combines TRBV28 with TRBJ1-3; perhaps TRBD1 as D (5 bases). The CDR3 spans 15 residues. Germline-derived CDR1 and CDR2 are MDHEN and SYDVKM. V shed 7 bases and J shed 0 bases, with 13 bases lying between them. The CDR3 region has the DNA TGTGCCAGCAACCGGGACTTCAACTCTGGAAACACCATATATTTT. Translation gives CASNRDFNSGNTIYF.

The chain has TRBV10-1 and TRBJ2-3; 8 bases map to TRBD2. The CDR3 sequence is 14 residues long. From germline, CDR1 is WNHNN and CDR2 SYGVQD (reference sequence). The junction had 5 bases not matched to a gene; V was cut back by 4 bases and J by 5 bases. The CDR3 DNA reads as TGCGCCAGCAGTGGATCAGCGGGAGAAGATACGCAGTATTTT. Translated: CASSGSAGEDTQYF.

The gene calls are TRBV5-1 and TRBJ2-5; D possibly corresponds to TRBD1 (6 bases). Germline values: CDR1 SGHRS, CDR2 YFSETQ. The ends were cut back, 5 bases at V and 5 bases at J, with 16 bases in the middle. This CDR3 has 14 amino acids. CDR3 nucleotide sequence: TGCGCCAGCAGACAACAGGGAACGGGGGAGACCCAGTACTTC. Protein: CASRQQGTGETQYF.

CDR3 nucleotides: TGTGCTAGTGGACGGGGACAGGCATGGTACGAGCAGTACTTC. Protein product: CASGRGQAWYEQYF. This chain links TRBV12-5 with TRBJ2-7, with TRBD1 matching over 8 bases. CDR3 length: 14 amino acids. The V segment lost 6 bases and the J segment 4 bases; nucleotides outside the gene matches: 8. From germline, CDR1 is LGHNT and CDR2 FRNRAP.

This clone has a single count. V is TRBV11-2 and J is TRBJ2-1; D might be TRBD1 (8 bases). Trimming removed 5 bases at V and 2 bases at J, with 19 bases between. The CDR3 spans 17 residues. Germline V CDR1 and CDR2: SGHAT, FQNNGV. CDR3 in DNA: TGTGCCAGCAGCCCCCCCAGCGGGACAGGCACCTACAATGAGCAGTTCTTC. It is translated as CASSPPSGTGTYNEQFF.

This sequence joins TRBV11-2 and TRBJ2-2; 9 positions agree with TRBD1. V was pared by 0 bases and J by 2 bases, with 7 bases of the junction left unmatched. This CDR3 comprises 18 residues. The V gene's germline CDR1 is SGHAT and CDR2 FQNNGV. The CDR3 region is CASSLDRGDRVNTGELFF. The CDR3 DNA is TGTGCCAGCAGCTTAGATCGCGGGGACAGGGTCAACACCGGGGAGCTGTTTTTT.

V and J are TRBV10-2 and TRBJ2-7; TRBD1 aligns across 7 bases. After removal of 3 bases from V and 2 bases from J, the junction contained 4 bases not matched to a gene. Germline lookup yields CDR1 WSHSY and CDR2 SAAADI. CDR3 length: 14 residues. CDR3 residues: CASSDPDRAYEQYF. Written as DNA, the CDR3 is TGCGCCAGCAGTGACCCTGACAGGGCCTACGAGCAGTACTTC.

This clone showed up just a few times. The gene calls are TRBV2 and TRBJ2-1; 10 bases align to TRBD2. CDR1 is SNHLY and CDR2 is FYNNEI in the germline V gene. Unmatched junction bases numbered 18, after V lost 8 bases and J lost 5 bases. This CDR3 region has 18 residues. CDR3: CASGGGVAGGHRNNEQFF. In nucleotides, the CDR3 is TGTGCCAGCGGAGGAGGGGTAGCGGGGGGACACCGAAACAATGAGCAGTTCTTC.

This clone was seen just once. CDR3 amino acids: CSADSGEDYGYTF. Written as DNA, the CDR3 is TGCAGCGCGGACAGCGGGGAGGACTATGGCTACACCTTC. This rearrangement joins TRBV29-1 to TRBJ1-2; perhaps TRBD1 as D (6 bases). Per germline, CDR1 SQVTM and CDR2 ANQGSEA. This CDR3 spans 13 amino acids. Trimming shortened V by 7 bases and J by 3 bases, and 15 bases separated the two germline ends.

J is TRBJ2-5 and V is TRBV24-1, with 7 nucleotides matching TRBD2. Germline V CDR1 and CDR2: KGHDR, SFDVKD. This CDR3 comprises 17 residues. V was clipped by 0 bases and J by 2 bases; unmatched bases: 8. This chain's CDR3 is CATSDLKRERLQETQYF. CDR3 nucleotides: TGTGCCACCAGTGATTTGAAGCGGGAAAGGCTTCAAGAGACCCAGTACTTC.

The rearrangement joins TRBV7-3 to TRBJ1-2; TRBD1 matches 9 bases. There are 14 residues in the CDR3. The J segment lost 3 bases and the V segment lost 5 bases, leaving 4 bases of the junction unmatched. Germline V CDR1 and CDR2: SGHTA, FQGTGA. The CDR3 spells CASSPDRGDYGYTF. The CDR3 DNA sequence: TGTGCCAGCAGCCCGGACAGGGGCGACTATGGCTACACCTTC.

V is TRBV11-2 and J is TRBJ1-4; 11 bases line up with TRBD1. The junction had 6 bases not matched to a gene; V was cut back by 5 bases and J by 10 bases. The CDR3 runs to 14 residues. Germline V gives CDR1 SGHAT, CDR2 FQNNGV. The DNA for the CDR3 is TGTGCCAGCAGCGTCGGACAGGGGGCGGGAAAACTGTTTTTT. This translates into CASSVGQGAGKLFF.